The text below deals with one TCR beta chain. Authors' data handling: Cell counts per sample came from amplifying reference gene primers. TCRdb keeps only in-frame clones here, not all; method: immunoSEQ multiplex PCR. The DNA gave D and trimming, while V, J and clone size come from that table. The sample records roughly 52,000 clones, around nine tenths being singletons. The record originates from a study of blood T cell repertoires in COVID-19. Study background: The United States, Italy and Spain were the sources of the acute and convalescent COVID-19 samples. T cells, B-cell-depleted T cells, or PBMCs provided the cDNA or gDNA that served as material.

There are 14 residues in the CDR3. V shed 7 bases, J shed 6 bases, and the junction held 6 bases outside the gene matches. CDR1 is MDHEN, CDR2 SYDVKM, per germline. The chain couples TRBV28 to TRBJ1-6; 7 bases align to TRBD1. The source is an elderly woman with acute or convalescent COVID-19. Sequencing was performed on peripheral blood. CDR3 in DNA: TGTGCCAGCAACCTGGACAGGACTAATTCACCCCTCCACTTT. Translation gives CASNLDRTNSPLHF.